Reported below is one TCR beta chain. The data derive from a study of blood T cell repertoires in COVID-19. Participant age was about 18 to 100 years, and participants resided in about two dozen US areas. The germline gives CDR1 KGHSH, CDR2 LQKENI. V lost 2 bases to trimming and J lost 7 bases; unmatched junction nucleotides: 9. This CDR3 comprises 16 residues. Methods used by the authors: Scientists estimated how many nucleated cells there were by amplifying reference gene primers. Some clones are missing from TCRdb's copy, which holds only in-frame ones; the method was immunoSEQ multiplex PCR. Clonal size and the V and J genes are those of that table, whereas D and trimming came from the DNA. The profile shows 350,000 to 400,000 clones, 80% to 90% of them singletons.

This chain connects TRBV18 to TRBJ2-7; 12 bases are a match to TRBD1. Sequenced sample: PBMCs or T cells enriched from blood (not recorded which). This TCR was recovered from a man aged 35 to 55 in a cohort exposed to, infected with or recovered from COVID-19 (not recorded which). The CDR3: CASSPSPGQGAWEQYF. DNA of the CDR3: TGTGCCAGCTCACCATCCCCGGGACAGGGGGCTTGGGAGCAGTACTTC. The full variable domain, in which reference TRBV18 and TRBJ2-7 provide the parts outside the CDR3, is NAGVMQNPRHLVRRRGQEARLRCSPMKGHSHVYWYRQLPEEGLKFMVYLQKENIIDESGMPKERFSAEFPKEGPSILRIQQVVRGDSAAYFCASSPSPGQGAWEQYFGPGTRLTVT.